This entry is about one TCR beta chain. 13 Jbeta primers and 60 Vbeta primers were used for the PCR. Measured with immunoSEQ multiplex PCR; TCRdb has only the in-frame clones, and not every one. The sample includes more than 140,000 clones, about four fifths of them seen just once. V was clipped by 4 bases and J by 2 bases; unmatched bases: 17. CDR1 is MDHEN, CDR2 SYDVKM, per germline. The CDR3 runs to 18 residues. Nominally healthy donors provided the samples, though records likely missed some immune exposures. The sample originates from a study of cytomegalovirus exposure and HLA in healthy donors. The source material was PBMCs. The chain couples TRBV28 to TRBJ2-7, with 7 bases identical to TRBD1. The origin of this receptor is a man between 25 and 39 years old in good health and CMV-seropositive. The CDR3 spells CASSSTRYDRAGAYEQYF. As DNA, the CDR3 is TGTGCCAGCAGTTCAACCAGATACGACAGGGCAGGCGCCTACGAGCAGTACTTC.